These T cell receptor beta chains were read from a single sample in a study of T cell repertoires in cytomegalovirus infection. From the reads, TCRdb called clonotypes with MiXCR, one entry per CDR3 protein. The sample has 100,000 to 150,000 distinct CDR3 sequences; approximately 9.2% are singletons. Sequencing was carried out using PBMCs. Every receptor here comes from a human donor in good health (CMV status not recorded). Some clones in this sample may be carry-over from other donors' samples. Both conserved end residues are part of each CDR3. The order of the fields is clone size, V gene, D gene, J gene, CDR3 protein. D genes are given only for firm matches. Size tells how often a clone was seen (once, few, many) or the class of an expanded clone, and some rows leave it out.

>many|TRBV7-2|.|TRBJ1-1
CASSLIENTEAFF
>few|TRBV7-9|TRBD1|TRBJ2-5
CASSLAGQGSTTQYF
>.|TRBV29-1|.|TRBJ1-2
CSVWNDGYTF
>few|TRBV20-1|.|TRBJ2-3
CSASPGERRADTQYF
>many|TRBV7-2|.|TRBJ1-2
CASSLDGGGDTF
>many|TRBV7-6|.|TRBJ1-4
CASSLAGADEKLFF
>.|TRBV28|.|TRBJ2-5
CASRPEGLPGETQYF
>.|TRBV2|.|TRBJ1-6
CASRAENSPLHF
>many|TRBV4-1|.|TRBJ1-1
CASSRNGWDTEAFF
>many|TRBV5-1|TRBD2|TRBJ2-1
CASSLEAGGASSYNEQFF
>many|TRBV19|.|TRBJ1-1
CASSMDWDWGQNTEAFF
>many|TRBV28|TRBD1|TRBJ1-2
CASSSSPTGNGYTF
>many|TRBV7-2|.|TRBJ2-5
CASSLAGGAQETQYF
>many|TRBV5-6|TRBD1|TRBJ1-1
CASSLDPRDRGMNTEAFF
>medium-sized|TRBV4-1|TRBD1|TRBJ1-2
CASSQETGSFYGYTF
>many|TRBV4-1|.|TRBJ1-5
CASSQDGDGPQHF
>.|TRBV10-3|.|TRBJ1-4
CAISETATNEKLFF
>many|TRBV28|TRBD1|TRBJ1-2
CASSPGTGRNYGYTF
>many|TRBV15|.|TRBJ1-1
CATQRRGGGAEAFF
>.|TRBV20-1|TRBD1|TRBJ1-2
CSATRDSGGYTF
>many|TRBV5-1|.|TRBJ2-2
CASSLSQGGTGELFF
>many|TRBV12-3/TRBV12-4|TRBD1|TRBJ2-7
CASHWEGQGFSYEQYF
>few|TRBV6-6|.|TRBJ2-3
CASSPGLFDTDTQYF
>many|TRBV4-1|TRBD1|TRBJ1-2
CASSQEEGQHYGYTF
>many|TRBV28|TRBD2|TRBJ2-1
CASRTSGASHEQFF
>.|TRBV29-1|.|TRBJ2-7
CSVGSGRHEQYF
>.|TRBV6-5|TRBD1|TRBJ1-2
CASRVPGQGARGYTF
>many|TRBV4-1|TRBD2|TRBJ2-1
CASSVEAGGLTGEQFF
>many|TRBV6-2/TRBV6-3|TRBD2|TRBJ2-7
CASSLPPAGGPYEQYF
>many|TRBV2|TRBD1|TRBJ1-4
CASRDRGWVDEKLFF
>.|TRBV6-8|.|TRBJ1-6
CASSDRRPPLHF
>.|TRBV11-2|.|TRBJ2-5
CASSSRREETQYF
>.|TRBV20-1|.|TRBJ1-2
CSSWGINYGYTF
>many|TRBV20-1|.|TRBJ1-2
CSPEGNDGYTF
>few|TRBV20-1|TRBD2|TRBJ2-7
CSAREGRGVREQYF
>many|TRBV12-3/TRBV12-4|TRBD1|TRBJ2-2
CASSDGTGDTGELFF
>few|TRBV6-6|TRBD1|TRBJ2-7
CASSHPGQSSYEQYF
>many|TRBV4-1|TRBD1|TRBJ2-1
CASSQERTGADNEQFF
>many|TRBV20-1|TRBD1|TRBJ1-1
CSARSRTGVMNTEAFF
>many|TRBV7-2|TRBD2|TRBJ2-5
CASSPRTSGRGETQYF
>.|TRBV28|.|TRBJ1-2
CASSFGGVDYGYTF
>few|TRBV20-1|TRBD1|TRBJ1-1
CSARGQGTEAFF
>few|TRBV28|TRBD1|TRBJ1-5
CASSPGQVSLQPQHF
>many|TRBV7-2|TRBD2|TRBJ2-7
CASSRNPAGVDEQYF
>many|TRBV7-3|TRBD1|TRBJ2-1
CASSLRPGTASHEQFF
>few|TRBV12-5|TRBD1|TRBJ2-7
CASANLGQGYEQYF
>few|TRBV29-1|TRBD1|TRBJ1-1
CSAFDRDTEAFF
>.|TRBV3-1|TRBD1|TRBJ1-1
CASSLGEGARTEAFF
>.|TRBV5-1|.|TRBJ2-4
CASSPEVGKAKNIQYF
>many|TRBV4-2|TRBD1|TRBJ2-7
CASSQGWDSPYEQYF
>many|TRBV2|TRBD2|TRBJ2-7
CASSEPGGGLSYEQYF
>.|TRBV6-5|TRBD1|TRBJ2-7
CASKGGPYEQYF
>many|TRBV28|.|TRBJ1-1
CASTVNGDPRATEAFF
>many|TRBV12-3/TRBV12-4|TRBD1|TRBJ2-7
CASSSGQGGRYEQYF
>.|TRBV5-6|TRBD1|TRBJ1-1
CASSLGVTGRTEAFF
>.|TRBV5-1|.|TRBJ2-5
CASGKMGPQETQYF